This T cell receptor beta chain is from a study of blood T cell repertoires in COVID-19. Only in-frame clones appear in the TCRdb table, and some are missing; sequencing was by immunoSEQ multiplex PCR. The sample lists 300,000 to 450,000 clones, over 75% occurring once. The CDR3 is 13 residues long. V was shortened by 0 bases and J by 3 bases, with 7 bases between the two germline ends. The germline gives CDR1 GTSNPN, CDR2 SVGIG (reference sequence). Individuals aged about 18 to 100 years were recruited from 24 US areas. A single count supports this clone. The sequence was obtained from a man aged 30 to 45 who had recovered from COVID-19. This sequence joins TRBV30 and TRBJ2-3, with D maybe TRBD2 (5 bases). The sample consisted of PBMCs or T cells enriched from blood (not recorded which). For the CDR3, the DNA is TGTGCCTGGAGTGTACTAGGAACAGATACGCAGTATTTT. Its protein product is CAWSVLGTDTQYF. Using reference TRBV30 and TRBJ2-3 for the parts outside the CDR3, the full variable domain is SQTIHQWPATLVQPVGSPLSLECTVEGTSNPNLYWYRQAAGRGLQLLFYSVGIGQISSEVPQNLSASRPQDRQFILSSKKLLLSDSGFYLCAWSVLGTDTQYFGPGTRLTVL.